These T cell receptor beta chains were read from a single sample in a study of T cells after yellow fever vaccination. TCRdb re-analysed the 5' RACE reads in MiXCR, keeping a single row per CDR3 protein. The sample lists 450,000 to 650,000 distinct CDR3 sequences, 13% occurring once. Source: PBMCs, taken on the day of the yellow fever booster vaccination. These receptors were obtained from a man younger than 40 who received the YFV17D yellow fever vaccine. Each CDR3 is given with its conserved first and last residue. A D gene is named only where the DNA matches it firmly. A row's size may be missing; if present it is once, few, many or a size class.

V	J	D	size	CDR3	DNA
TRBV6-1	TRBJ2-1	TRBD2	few	CASRASGILNNEQFF	TGTGCCAGCAGGGCGAGCGGGATTTTAAACAATGAGCAGTTCTTC
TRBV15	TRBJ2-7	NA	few	CATSRDPARAYEQYF	TGTGCCACCAGCAGAGACCCAGCGAGAGCCTACGAGCAGTACTTC
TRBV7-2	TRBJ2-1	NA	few	CASSWGLEYNEQFF	TGTGCCAGCAGCTGGGGTCTGGAGTACAATGAGCAGTTCTTC
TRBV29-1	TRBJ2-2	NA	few	CSVERQGNTGELFF	TGCAGCGTTGAACGTCAGGGGAACACCGGGGAGCTGTTTTTT
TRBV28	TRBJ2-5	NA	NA	CASSTPWGARVAETQYF	TGTGCCAGCAGCACCCCATGGGGGGCGAGGGTAGCGGAGACCCAGTACTTC
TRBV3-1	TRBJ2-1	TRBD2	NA	CASSQDKYGLAGRNEQFF	TGTGCCAGCAGCCAAGATAAATACGGACTAGCGGGGAGGAATGAGCAGTTCTTC
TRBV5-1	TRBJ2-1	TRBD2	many	CASSGGGSYNEQFF	TGCGCCAGCTCCGGGGGGGGATCCTACAATGAGCAGTTCTTC
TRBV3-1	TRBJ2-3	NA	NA	CASSTIGSKTQYF	TGTGCCAGCAGTACCATCGGCTCTAAGACGCAGTATTTT
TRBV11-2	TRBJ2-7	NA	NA	CASSLEDGSWYEQYF	TGTGCCAGCAGCTTAGAAGACGGGAGTTGGTACGAGCAGTACTTC
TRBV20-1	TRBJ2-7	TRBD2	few	CSALGLADYEQYF	TGCAGTGCCCTAGGACTAGCGGACTACGAGCAGTACTTC
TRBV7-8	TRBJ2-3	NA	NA	CASSLTNRETQYF	TGTGCCAGCAGCTTAACCAACAGGGAAACGCAGTATTTT
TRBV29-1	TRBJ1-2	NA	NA	CSVERASSYGYTF	TGCAGCGTTGAAAGGGCTTCCTCCTATGGCTACACCTTC
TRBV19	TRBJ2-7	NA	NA	CASSNSPYEQYF	TGTGCCAGTAGTAACTCCCCCTACGAGCAGTACTTC
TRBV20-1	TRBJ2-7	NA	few	CSATVGFDEQYF	TGCAGTGCCACCGTGGGGTTCGACGAGCAGTACTTC
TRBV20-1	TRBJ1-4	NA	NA	CSASRGGQEKLFF	TGCAGTGCTAGTAGGGGTGGACAGGAAAAACTGTTTTTT
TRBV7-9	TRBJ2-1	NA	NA	CASSLTTVAAYNEQFF	TGTGCCAGCAGCTTAACGACGGTGGCGGCTTACAATGAGCAGTTCTTC
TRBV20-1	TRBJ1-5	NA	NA	CSARSRAGGDQAQHF	TGCAGTGCTAGATCGAGGGCAGGTGGCGATCAGGCCCAGCATTTT
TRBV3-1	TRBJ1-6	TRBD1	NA	CASSQDTGVLISPLHF	TGTGCCAGCAGCCAAGACACAGGGGTGTTGATTTCACCCCTCCACTTT
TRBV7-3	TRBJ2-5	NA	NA	CASSLWAGQETQYF	TGTGCCAGCAGCTTATGGGCGGGCCAAGAGACCCAGTACTTC
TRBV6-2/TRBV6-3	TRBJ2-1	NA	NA	CASSYRLASNEQFF	TGTGCCAGCAGTTACCGCCTAGCGTCGAATGAGCAGTTCTTC
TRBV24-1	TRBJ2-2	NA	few	CATSDLGAAGELFF	TGTGCCACCAGTGATTTAGGGGCGGCCGGGGAGCTGTTTTTT
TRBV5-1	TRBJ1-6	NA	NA	CASRPEGSSPLHF	TGCGCCAGCCGTCCGGAAGGCAGCTCACCCCTCCACTTT
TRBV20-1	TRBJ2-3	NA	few	CSAEPRTQYF	TGCAGTGCAGAGCCGAGAACGCAGTATTTT
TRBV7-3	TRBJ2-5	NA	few	CASSLTSSGTQYF	TGTGCCAGCAGCTTAACTTCAAGTGGGACCCAGTACTTC
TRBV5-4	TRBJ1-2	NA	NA	CASSLSRKTYGYTF	TGTGCCAGCAGCTTGAGCAGGAAGACTTATGGCTACACCTTC
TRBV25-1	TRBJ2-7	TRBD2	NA	CASLGLAGGEQYF	TGTGCCAGCCTCGGACTAGCGGGAGGTGAGCAGTACTTC